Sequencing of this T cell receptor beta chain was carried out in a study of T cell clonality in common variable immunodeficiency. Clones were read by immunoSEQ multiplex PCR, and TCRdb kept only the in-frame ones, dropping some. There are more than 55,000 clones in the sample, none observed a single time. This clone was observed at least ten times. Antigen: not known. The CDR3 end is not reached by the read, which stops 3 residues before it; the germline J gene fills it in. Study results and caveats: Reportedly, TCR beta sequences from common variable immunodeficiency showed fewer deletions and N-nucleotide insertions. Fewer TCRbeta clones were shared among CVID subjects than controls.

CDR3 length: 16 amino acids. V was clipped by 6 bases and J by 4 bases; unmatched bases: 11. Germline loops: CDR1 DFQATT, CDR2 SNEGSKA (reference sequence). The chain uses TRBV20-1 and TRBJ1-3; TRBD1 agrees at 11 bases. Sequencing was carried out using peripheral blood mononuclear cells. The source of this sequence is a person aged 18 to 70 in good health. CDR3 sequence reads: CSARTGTGGGGNTIYF. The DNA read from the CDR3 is TGCAGTGCGCGAACCGGGACAGGGGGAGGAGGAAACACC.